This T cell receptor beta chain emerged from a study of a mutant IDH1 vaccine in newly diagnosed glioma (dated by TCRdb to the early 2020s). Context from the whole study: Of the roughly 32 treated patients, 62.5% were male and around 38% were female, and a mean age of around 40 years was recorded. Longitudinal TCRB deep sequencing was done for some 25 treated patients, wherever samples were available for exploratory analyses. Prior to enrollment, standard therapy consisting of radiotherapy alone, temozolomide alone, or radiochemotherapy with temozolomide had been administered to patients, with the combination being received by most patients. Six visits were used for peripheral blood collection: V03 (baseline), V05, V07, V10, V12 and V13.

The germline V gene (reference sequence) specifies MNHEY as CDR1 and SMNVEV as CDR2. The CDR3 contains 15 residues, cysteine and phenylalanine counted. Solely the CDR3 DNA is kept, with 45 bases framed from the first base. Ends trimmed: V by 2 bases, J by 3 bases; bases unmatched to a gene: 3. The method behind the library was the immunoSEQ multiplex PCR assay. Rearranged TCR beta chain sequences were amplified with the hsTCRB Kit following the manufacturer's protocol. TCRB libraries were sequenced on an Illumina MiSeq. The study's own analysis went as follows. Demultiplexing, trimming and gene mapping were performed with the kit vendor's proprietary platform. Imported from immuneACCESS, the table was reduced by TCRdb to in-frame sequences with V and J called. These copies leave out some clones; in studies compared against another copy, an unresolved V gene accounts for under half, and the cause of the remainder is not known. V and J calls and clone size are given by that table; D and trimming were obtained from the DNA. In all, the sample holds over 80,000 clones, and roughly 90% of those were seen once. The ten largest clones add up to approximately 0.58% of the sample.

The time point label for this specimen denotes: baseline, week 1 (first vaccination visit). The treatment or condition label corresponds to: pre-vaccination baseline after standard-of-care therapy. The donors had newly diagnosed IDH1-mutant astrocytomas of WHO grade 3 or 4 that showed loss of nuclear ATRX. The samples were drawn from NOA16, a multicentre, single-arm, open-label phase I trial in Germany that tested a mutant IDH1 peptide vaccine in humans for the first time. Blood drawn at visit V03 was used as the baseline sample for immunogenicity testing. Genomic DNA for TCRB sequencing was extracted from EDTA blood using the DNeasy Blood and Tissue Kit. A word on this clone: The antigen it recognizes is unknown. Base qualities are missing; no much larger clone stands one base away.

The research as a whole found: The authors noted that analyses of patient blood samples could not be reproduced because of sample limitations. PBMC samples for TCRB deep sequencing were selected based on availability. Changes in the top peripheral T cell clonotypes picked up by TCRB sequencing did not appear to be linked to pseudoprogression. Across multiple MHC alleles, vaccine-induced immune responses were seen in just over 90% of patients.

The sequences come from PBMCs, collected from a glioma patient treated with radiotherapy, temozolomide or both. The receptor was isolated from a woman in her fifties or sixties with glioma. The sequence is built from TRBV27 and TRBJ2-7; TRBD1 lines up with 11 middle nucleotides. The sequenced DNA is TGTGCCAGCAGTTTACATGGGACAGGGGGCTACGAGCAGTACTTC. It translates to CASSLHGTGGYEQYF.